The next 29 T cell receptor beta chains were all read from a single sample in a study of blood T cell repertoires in COVID-19. The data were produced by immunoSEQ multiplex PCR, yet TCRdb's version contains in-frame clones alone and is incomplete. The table includes under 200,000 clones, roughly 85% detected once. The sequenced sample was PBMCs or T cells enriched from blood (not recorded which). The source is a man aged 55 to 69 who had recovered from COVID-19.

This sequence joins TRBV18 and TRBJ2-2; weak D call: TRBD2 (7 bases). Per germline, CDR1 KGHSH and CDR2 LQKENI. There are 17 residues in the CDR3. V lost 3 bases to trimming and J lost 2 bases, with 16 bases between them. CDR3 residues: CASSPRGGGANTGELFF. CDR3 in DNA: TGTGCCAGCTCACCGCGGGGCGGGGGCGCCAACACCGGGGAGCTGTTTTTT. Supplemented by reference TRBV18 and TRBJ2-2, the full variable domain reads NAGVMQNPRHLVRRRGQEARLRCSPMKGHSHVYWYRQLPEEGLKFMVYLQKENIIDESGMPKERFSAEFPKEGPSILRIQQVVRGDSAAYFCASSPRGGGANTGELFFGEGSRLTVL.

In DNA form, the CDR3 reads TGCAGCCACTCTGGACTAGCGGCAAACAATGAGCAGTTCTTC. It codes for CSHSGLAANNEQFF. The chain has TRBV29-1 and TRBJ2-1, with TRBD2 matching 10 bases. The CDR3 is made up of 14 amino acids. Germline CDR1 and CDR2: SQVTM and ANQGSEA. The junction had 9 bases not matched to a gene; V was cut back by 8 bases and J by 5 bases.

This rearrangement joins TRBV6-2 or TRBV6-3 to TRBJ2-7; no clear D gene. Deletions cut 0 bases from V and 6 bases from J, with 12 bases between. From germline, CDR1 is MNHEY and CDR2 SVGEGT. The CDR3 loop spans 14 amino acids. The chain's CDR3 is CASSYSSFPLEQYF. The CDR3 DNA reads TGTGCCAGCAGTTACTCGTCTTTCCCCCTCGAGCAGTACTTC.

The chain employs TRBV23-1 and TRBJ2-3; the match to TRBD2 covers 9 bases. TRBV23-1 is designated an ORF whose function remains uncertain. CDR3 length: 18 residues. With V trimmed by 4 bases and J by 1 base, 12 bases remained unmatched. The CDR3 sequence is CASSPLTSGPSGTDTQYF. Written as DNA, the CDR3 is TGCGCCAGCAGTCCCCTGACTAGCGGTCCATCGGGCACAGATACGCAGTATTTT.

The chain joins TRBV7-6 to TRBJ2-1, with 10 nucleotides matching TRBD2. The CDR3 covers 16 residues. Germline V gene sequence: CDR1 SGHVS, CDR2 FNYEAQ. V was clipped by 0 bases and J by 8 bases; unmatched bases: 7. In nucleotides, the CDR3 is TGTGCCAGCAGCTTAGCCCCAAGCGGGGGGGCCCATGAGCAGTTCTTC. It specifies CASSLAPSGGAHEQFF.

V gene TRBV5-6 combines with J gene TRBJ2-2; TRBD1 matches 8 bases. This CDR3 is 15 amino acids long. After removal of 4 bases from V and 5 bases from J, the junction contained 7 bases not matched to a gene. Per germline, CDR1 SGHDT and CDR2 YYEEEE. DNA for the CDR3: TGTGCCAGCAGCCTCAGGGGGCACGGGACCGGGGAGCTGTTTTTT. This sequence encodes CASSLRGHGTGELFF.

This chain uses TRBV5-1 with TRBJ2-1, with 8 bases identical to TRBD2. V was pared by 4 bases and J by 7 bases, with 10 bases of the junction left unmatched. Germline loops: CDR1 SGHRS, CDR2 YFSETQ. The CDR3 runs 15 residues. In nucleotides, the CDR3 is TGCGCCAGCAGCCAAAGGGCAAGCGGGAGTAATGAGCAGTTCTTC. Translation gives CASSQRASGSNEQFF.

This clone was seen once. This chain connects TRBV28 to TRBJ1-2; no clear D gene. Looked up from germline, CDR1 is MDHEN and CDR2 is SYDVKM. The CDR3 is made up of 12 amino acids. The ends were cut back, 6 bases at V and 8 bases at J, with 13 bases in the middle. The CDR3 nucleotides read TGTGCCAGCAGCCTCGGACTGCTGGGCTACACCTTC. Its protein is CASSLGLLGYTF.

This clone came up once. The chain is built from TRBV6-5 and TRBJ2-7; possibly TRBD2 for D (6 bases). This CDR3 region has 12 residues. Trimming left V 6 bases short and J 6 bases short, with 12 bases between. Germline loops: CDR1 MNHEY, CDR2 SVGAGI. The CDR3 DNA reads TGTGCCAGCAGGGAGGTCGGGGGCGAGCAGTACTTC. It codes for CASREVGGEQYF.

The CDR3 region has the DNA TGTGCCAGCAGCCCCGAATTCAGGGGGCGGAGCACTGAAGCTTTCTTT. Protein sequence: CASSPEFRGRSTEAFF. The rearrangement joins TRBV5-6 to TRBJ1-1; 8 nucleotides line up with TRBD1. The CDR3 spans 16 residues. Germline V gene lookup returns CDR1 SGHDT and CDR2 YYEEEE. V was clipped by 4 bases and J by 4 bases; unmatched bases: 12.

The chain carries TRBV20-1 and TRBJ1-1; D is uncertain. V lost 4 bases, J lost 6 bases, and 9 bases lay in between. CDR1 and CDR2 from the germline V gene are DFQATT and SNEGSKA (reference sequence). The length of the CDR3 is 11 residues. CDR3 in DNA: TGCAGTGCTACGCCGGGAGCTGAAGCTTTCTTT. Translating gives CSATPGAEAFF.

This sequence joins TRBV5-1 and TRBJ2-7, with D unresolved. The CDR3 length is 13 residues. Germline CDR1 and CDR2: SGHRS and YFSETQ. Trimming took off 1 base at V and 0 bases at J, with 5 bases between the two ends. This chain's CDR3 is CASSLQRSYEQYF. As DNA, the CDR3 is TGCGCCAGCAGCTTGCAGCGCTCCTACGAGCAGTACTTC.

This clone was counted many times. The chain employs TRBV7-2 and TRBJ1-2; 9 positions agree with TRBD1. Germline loops: CDR1 SGHTA, CDR2 FQGNSA. V gave up 5 bases and J gave up 7 bases; unmatched junction bases: 14. The CDR3 is 16 residues long. CDR3 sequence: CASSALPGQGALGYTF. In nucleotides, the CDR3 is TGTGCCAGCAGCGCCCTACCGGGACAGGGTGCCCTTGGCTACACCTTC.

This chain uses TRBV30 with TRBJ2-3; 7 bases agree with TRBD2. The CDR3 totals 15 residues. J lost 2 bases, V lost 6 bases, and 11 bases had no gene match. CDR1 and CDR2 (germline): GTSNPN, SVGIG (reference sequence). Here the CDR3 DNA reads TGTGCCTGCCACCCCCGAGCGGGGTACACAGATACGCAGTATTTT. As protein: CACHPRAGYTDTQYF. Combining the CDR3 with reference TRBV30 and TRBJ2-3 gives the whole variable domain SQTIHQWPATLVQPVGSPLSLECTVEGTSNPNLYWYRQAAGRGLQLLFYSVGIGQISSEVPQNLSASRPQDRQFILSSKKLLLSDSGFYLCACHPRAGYTDTQYFGPGTRLTVL.

The chain links TRBV7-9 to TRBJ1-2, with unresolved D. The CDR3 is made up of 14 amino acids. CDR1 and CDR2 (germline): SEHNR, FQNEAQ (reference sequence). Trimming pared 5 bases from V and 1 base from J, leaving 11 bases between. The CDR3 DNA sequence: TGTGCCAGCAGCACTCAAACGTTTAACTATGGCTACACCTTC. Its protein product is CASSTQTFNYGYTF.

The V gene is TRBV5-5, the J gene TRBJ2-2, with 8 nucleotides matching TRBD1. In germline, CDR1 is SGHKS, CDR2 YYEKEE (reference sequence). This CDR3 comprises 16 residues. J lost 1 base, V lost 4 bases, and 6 bases had no gene match. For the CDR3, the DNA is TGTGCCAGCAGCCAGACAGGGGCAAGGAACACCGGGGAGCTGTTTTTT. This encodes CASSQTGARNTGELFF.

This chain links TRBV28 with TRBJ1-3; tentative D call: TRBD1 (6 bases). V was pared by 5 bases and J by 3 bases, with 20 bases between. The CDR3 sequence is 17 residues long. Germline V gene data show CDR1 as MDHEN and CDR2 as SYDVKM. CDR3 sequence (DNA): TGTGCCAGCAGTAGACGAGCCCTCGAGGGGGTTGGAAACACCATATATTTT. Translating gives CASSRRALEGVGNTIYF. The full variable domain, in which reference TRBV28 and TRBJ1-3 provide the parts outside the CDR3, is DVKVTQSSRYLVKRTGEKVFLECVQDMDHENMFWYRQDPGLGLRLIYFSYDVKMKEKGDIPEGYSVSREKKERFSLILESASTNQTSMYLCASSRRALEGVGNTIYFGEGSWLTVV.

In regard to this clone: One base away lies a much larger clone, so this may be a sequencing read error. The chain uses TRBV5-1 and TRBJ2-2, with 7 bases identical to TRBD1. J was trimmed by 0 bases and V by 2 bases; bases with no gene match: 1. The CDR3 contains 15 residues. CDR1 is SGHRS, CDR2 YFSETQ, per germline. CDR3 nucleotide sequence: TGCGCCAGCAGCTTAGGGACAGCGAACACCGGGGAGCTGTTTTTT. Amino acids: CASSLGTANTGELFF.

This chain uses TRBV10-3 with TRBJ2-5, with TRBD2 as a possible D gene (6 bases). V was pared by 0 bases and J by 1 base, with 12 bases between. This CDR3 has 16 amino acids. Germline loops: CDR1 ENHRY, CDR2 SYGVKD. CDR3 bases: TGTGCCATCAGTGAGTCTGAGAGTAGCGGCCAAGAGACCCAGTACTTC. Translation gives CAISESESSGQETQYF.

V and J are TRBV7-2 and TRBJ1-5; maybe TRBD1 (6 bases). Germline loops: CDR1 SGHTA, CDR2 FQGNSA. The V end was cut by 7 bases, the J end by 6 bases, with 13 bases between. The CDR3 runs to 13 residues. In nucleotides, the CDR3 is TGTGCCAGCATGGGGGGGGCCGGTCAGCCCCAGCATTTT. Translating gives CASMGGAGQPQHF. Complete variable domain (other parts from reference TRBV7-2 and TRBJ1-5): GAGVSQSPSNKVTEKGKDVELRCDPISGHTALYWYRQSLGQGLEFLIYFQGNSAPDKSGLPSDRFSAERTGGSVSTLTIQRTQQEDSAVYLCASMGGAGQPQHFGDGTRLSIL.

The chain has TRBV3-1 (or the pseudogene TRBV3-2) and TRBJ1-6; D unresolved. Germline CDR1 and CDR2: LGHDT and YNNKEL (reference sequence). Deletions cut 1 base from V and 10 bases from J, with 17 bases between. The CDR3 spans 16 residues. CDR3 nucleotides: TGTGCCAGCAGCCAAGGATCGGGTCAAATCGGCTCACCCCTCCACTTT. The encoded protein is CASSQGSGQIGSPLHF.

This clone was observed a handful of times. The junction and the germline gene differ at one end; a read error may be behind it. This chain joins TRBV28 and TRBJ2-2; 13 bases fit TRBD2. The germline CDR1 and CDR2 sequences are MDHEN and SYDVKM. The CDR3 is 12 residues long. As DNA, the CDR3 is TGTGCCAGCAGTACTAGCGGGAGGGGGCCCGGCTTT. This sequence encodes CASSTSGRGPGF. Supplemented by reference TRBV28 and TRBJ2-2, the full variable domain reads DVKVTQSSRYLVKRTGEKVFLECVQDMDHENMFWYRQDPGLGLRLIYFSYDVKMKEKGDIPEGYSVSREKKERFSLILESASTNQTSMYLCASSTSGRGPGFGEGSRLTVL.

The CDR3, as DNA: TGTGCCAGCAGCTTAACTAACAGGGAAAAGCAGTACTTC. Its translation: CASSLTNREKQYF. V is TRBV7-3 and J is TRBJ2-7, with D possibly matching TRBD1 (6 bases). V gave up 0 bases and J gave up 8 bases, with 11 bases separating them. Germline loops: CDR1 SGHTA, CDR2 FQGTGA. The CDR3 loop spans 13 amino acids.

J is TRBJ2-2 and V is TRBV27; 7 nucleotides agree with TRBD1. CDR1 and CDR2 (germline): MNHEY, SMNVEV (reference sequence). The junction had 1 base not matched to a gene; V was cut back by 3 bases and J by 6 bases. The CDR3 is made up of 13 amino acids. The CDR3 sequence: CASSFQGAGELFF. For the CDR3, the DNA is TGTGCCAGCAGTTTCCAGGGGGCCGGGGAGCTGTTTTTT.

The gene calls are TRBV5-1 and TRBJ2-7; 7 positions match TRBD1. Germline assignment: CDR1 SGHRS and CDR2 YFSETQ. The CDR3 is 14 residues long. The V segment lost 6 bases and the J segment 5 bases; nucleotides outside the gene matches: 11. CDR3 sequence reads: CASTPTGTAHEQYF. The DNA for the CDR3 is TGCGCCAGCACCCCGACCGGGACAGCGCACGAGCAGTACTTC.

The chain couples TRBV13 to TRBJ2-3, with 11 bases identical to TRBD2. The CDR3 length is 14 residues. Trimming removed 8 bases from V and 5 bases from J; junction bases left unmatched: 6. CDR1 is PRHDT, CDR2 FYEKMQ, per germline (reference sequence). The CDR3 spells CASLGLAGGDTQYF. CDR3 nucleotide sequence: TGTGCCAGCTTAGGCCTAGCGGGGGGAGATACGCAGTATTTT.

The V and J genes are TRBV6-5 and TRBJ2-1; 7 bases align to TRBD2. V was clipped by 5 bases and J by 3 bases; unmatched bases: 4. Per the germline V gene, CDR1 is MNHEY and CDR2 is SVGAGI. The CDR3 consists of 14 residues. The CDR3 protein is CASSQGGSYNEQFF. CDR3 sequence (DNA): TGTGCCAGCAGTCAGGGCGGGAGCTACAATGAGCAGTTCTTC.

V is TRBV14 and J is TRBJ1-1; no definite D call. Germline CDR1 and CDR2: SGHDN and FVKESK. The CDR3 contains 16 residues. V was shortened by 0 bases and J by 1 base, with 12 bases between the two germline ends. In nucleotides, the CDR3 is TGTGCCAGCAGCCAAGATCCCGGGTTCTCGAACACTGAAGCTTTCTTT. This encodes CASSQDPGFSNTEAFF.

The chain links TRBV30 to TRBJ2-7; tentative D call: TRBD2 (6 bases). CDR3 length: 14 residues. Germline V CDR1 and CDR2: GTSNPN, SVGIG (reference sequence). The germline V and J ends were trimmed by 3 bases and 3 bases, with 15 bases remaining between them. CDR3 loop: CAWSAGTSNYEQYF. The CDR3 region has the DNA TGTGCCTGGAGCGCGGGGACTTCCAACTACGAGCAGTACTTC.